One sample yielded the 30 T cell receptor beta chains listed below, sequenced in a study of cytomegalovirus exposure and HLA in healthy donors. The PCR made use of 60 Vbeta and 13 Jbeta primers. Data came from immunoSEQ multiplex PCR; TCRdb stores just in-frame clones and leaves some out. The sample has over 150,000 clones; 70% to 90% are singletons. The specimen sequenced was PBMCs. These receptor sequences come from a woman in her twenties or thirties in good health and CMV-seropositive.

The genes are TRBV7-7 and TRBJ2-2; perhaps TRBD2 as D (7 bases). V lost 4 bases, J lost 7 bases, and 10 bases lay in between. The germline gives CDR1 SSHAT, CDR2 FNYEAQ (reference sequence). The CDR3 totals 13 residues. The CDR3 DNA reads TGTGCCAGCAGCTCGAGGGGGGGCGGGGAGCTGTTTTTT. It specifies CASSSRGGGELFF. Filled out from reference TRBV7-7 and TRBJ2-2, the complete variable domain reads GAGVSQSPRYKVTKRGQDVTLRCDPISSHATLYWYQQALGQGPEFLTYFNYEAQPDKSGLPSDRFSAERPEGSISTLTIQRTEQRDSAMYRCASSSRGGGELFFGEGSRLTVL.

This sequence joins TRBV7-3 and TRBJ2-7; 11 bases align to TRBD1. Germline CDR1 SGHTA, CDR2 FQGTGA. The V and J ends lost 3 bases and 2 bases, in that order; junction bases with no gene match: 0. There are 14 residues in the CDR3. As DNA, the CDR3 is TGTGCCAGCAGCTTGGGACAGGGGGCCTACGAGCAGTACTTC. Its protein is CASSLGQGAYEQYF.

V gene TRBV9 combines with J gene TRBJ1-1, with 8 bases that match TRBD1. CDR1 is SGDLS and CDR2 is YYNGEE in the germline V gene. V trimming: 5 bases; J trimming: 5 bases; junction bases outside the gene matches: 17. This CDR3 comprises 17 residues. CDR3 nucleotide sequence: TGTGCCAGCAGTGCTGGACAGGGTCGGGTACCGGGGACTGAAGCTTTCTTT. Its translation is CASSAGQGRVPGTEAFF.

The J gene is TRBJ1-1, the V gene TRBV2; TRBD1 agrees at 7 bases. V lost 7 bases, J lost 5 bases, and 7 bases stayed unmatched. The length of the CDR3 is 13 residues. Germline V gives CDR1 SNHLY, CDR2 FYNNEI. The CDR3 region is CASNRQGGTEAFF. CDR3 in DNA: TGTGCCAGCAATCGACAGGGCGGAACTGAAGCTTTCTTT.

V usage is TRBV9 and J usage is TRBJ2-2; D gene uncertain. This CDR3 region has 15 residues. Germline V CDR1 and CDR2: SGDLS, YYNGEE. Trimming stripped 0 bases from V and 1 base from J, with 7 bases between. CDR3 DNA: TGTGCCAGCAGCGTAGATCCTTTGAACACCGGGGAGCTGTTTTTT. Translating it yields CASSVDPLNTGELFF.

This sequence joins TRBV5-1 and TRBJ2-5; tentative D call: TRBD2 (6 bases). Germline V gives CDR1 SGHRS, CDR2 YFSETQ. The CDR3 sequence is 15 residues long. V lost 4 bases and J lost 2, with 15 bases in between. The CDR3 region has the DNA TGCGCCAGCAGCCCTTCGATGGGGGGACAAGAGACCCAGTACTTC. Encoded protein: CASSPSMGGQETQYF.

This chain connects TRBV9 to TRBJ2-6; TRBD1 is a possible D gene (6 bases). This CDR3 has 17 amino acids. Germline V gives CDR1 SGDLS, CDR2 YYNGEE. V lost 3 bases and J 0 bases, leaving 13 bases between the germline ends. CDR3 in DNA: TGTGCCAGCAGCGGCGGACAGTGGGACTCTGGGGCCAACGTCCTGACTTTC. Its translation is CASSGGQWDSGANVLTF.

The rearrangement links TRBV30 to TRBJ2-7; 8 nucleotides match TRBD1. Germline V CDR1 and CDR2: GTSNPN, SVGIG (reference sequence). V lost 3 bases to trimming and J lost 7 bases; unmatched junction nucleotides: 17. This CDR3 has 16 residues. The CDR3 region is CAWSGGTGAWNGEQYF. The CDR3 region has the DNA TGTGCCTGGAGCGGAGGGACAGGCGCCTGGAATGGGGAGCAGTACTTC.

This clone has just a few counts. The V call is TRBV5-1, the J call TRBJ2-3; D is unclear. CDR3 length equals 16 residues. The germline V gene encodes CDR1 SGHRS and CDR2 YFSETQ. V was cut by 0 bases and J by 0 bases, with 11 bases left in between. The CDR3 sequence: CASSLGLFPSTDTQYF. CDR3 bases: TGCGCCAGCAGCTTGGGACTGTTCCCTAGCACAGATACGCAGTATTTT.

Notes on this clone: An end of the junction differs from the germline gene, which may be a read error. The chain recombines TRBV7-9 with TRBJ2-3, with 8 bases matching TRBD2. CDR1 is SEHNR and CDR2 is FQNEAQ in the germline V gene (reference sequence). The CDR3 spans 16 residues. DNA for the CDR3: TGTTCCAGCAGCTTTAGTACTAGCGGATTCACAGATACGCAGTATTTT. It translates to CSSSFSTSGFTDTQYF.

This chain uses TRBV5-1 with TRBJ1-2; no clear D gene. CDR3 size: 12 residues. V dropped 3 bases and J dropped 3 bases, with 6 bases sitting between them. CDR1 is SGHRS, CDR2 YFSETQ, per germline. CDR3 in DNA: TGCGCCAGCAGCTCTGTTGACTATGGCTACACCTTC. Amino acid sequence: CASSSVDYGYTF.

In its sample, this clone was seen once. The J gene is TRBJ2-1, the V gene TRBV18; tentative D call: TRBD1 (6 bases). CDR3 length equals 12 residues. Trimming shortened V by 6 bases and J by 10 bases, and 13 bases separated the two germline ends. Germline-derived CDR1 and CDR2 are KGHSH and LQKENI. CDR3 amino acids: CASSQGQPEQFF. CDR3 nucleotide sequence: TGTGCCAGCTCCCAGGGGCAGCCAGAGCAGTTCTTC. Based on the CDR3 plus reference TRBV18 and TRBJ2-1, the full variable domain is NAGVMQNPRHLVRRRGQEARLRCSPMKGHSHVYWYRQLPEEGLKFMVYLQKENIIDESGMPKERFSAEFPKEGPSILRIQQVVRGDSAAYFCASSQGQPEQFFGPGTRLTVL.

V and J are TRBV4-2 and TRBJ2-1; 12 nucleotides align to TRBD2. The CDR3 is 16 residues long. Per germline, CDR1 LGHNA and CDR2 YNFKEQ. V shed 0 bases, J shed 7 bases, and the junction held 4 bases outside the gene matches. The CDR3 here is CASSQEELAGGNEQFF. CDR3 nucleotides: TGTGCCAGCAGCCAAGAGGAACTAGCGGGGGGAAATGAGCAGTTCTTC.

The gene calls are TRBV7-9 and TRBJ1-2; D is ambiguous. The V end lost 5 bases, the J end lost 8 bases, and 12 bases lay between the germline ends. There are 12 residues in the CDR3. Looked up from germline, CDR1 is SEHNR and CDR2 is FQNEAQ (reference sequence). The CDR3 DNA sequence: TGTGCCAGCAGCACGAACATGAGGGGCTACACCTTC. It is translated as CASSTNMRGYTF.

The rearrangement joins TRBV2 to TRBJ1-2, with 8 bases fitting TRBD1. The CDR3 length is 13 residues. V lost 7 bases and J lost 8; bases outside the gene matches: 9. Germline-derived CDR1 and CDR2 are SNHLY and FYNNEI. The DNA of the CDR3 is TGTGCCAGCAACCCGGACAGGGCAGGAGGCTACACCTTC. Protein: CASNPDRAGGYTF.

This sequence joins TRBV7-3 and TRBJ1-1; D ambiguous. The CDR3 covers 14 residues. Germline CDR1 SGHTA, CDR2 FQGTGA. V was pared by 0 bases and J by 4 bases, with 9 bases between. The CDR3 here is CASSLTSTGTEAFF. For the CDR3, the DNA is TGTGCCAGCAGCTTAACTAGTACCGGCACTGAAGCTTTCTTT.

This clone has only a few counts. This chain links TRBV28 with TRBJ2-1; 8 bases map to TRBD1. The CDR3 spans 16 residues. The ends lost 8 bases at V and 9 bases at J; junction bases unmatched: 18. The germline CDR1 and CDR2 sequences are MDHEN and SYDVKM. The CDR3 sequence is CASHKAGTGFYSEQFF. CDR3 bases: TGTGCCAGCCACAAGGCAGGGACAGGCTTCTATAGTGAGCAGTTCTTC.

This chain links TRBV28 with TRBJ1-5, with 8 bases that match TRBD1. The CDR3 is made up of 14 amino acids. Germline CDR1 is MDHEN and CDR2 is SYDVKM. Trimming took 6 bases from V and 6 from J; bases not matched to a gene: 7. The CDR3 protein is CASSLQGEIQPQHF. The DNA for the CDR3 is TGTGCCAGCAGCCTACAGGGGGAGATTCAGCCCCAGCATTTT.

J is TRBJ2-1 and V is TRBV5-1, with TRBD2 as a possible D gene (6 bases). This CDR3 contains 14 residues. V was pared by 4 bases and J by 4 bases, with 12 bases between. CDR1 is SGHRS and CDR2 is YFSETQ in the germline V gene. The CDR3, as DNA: TGCGCCAGCAGCCCATCCGGACTATACAATGAGCAGTTCTTC. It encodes CASSPSGLYNEQFF.

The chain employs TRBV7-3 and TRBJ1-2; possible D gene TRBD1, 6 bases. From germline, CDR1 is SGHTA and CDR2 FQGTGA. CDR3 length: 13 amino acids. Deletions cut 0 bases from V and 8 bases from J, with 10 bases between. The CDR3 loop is CASSLTPDRGYTF. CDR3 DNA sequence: TGTGCCAGCAGCTTAACCCCTGACAGGGGCTACACCTTC. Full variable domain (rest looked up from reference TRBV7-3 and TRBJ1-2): GAGVSQTPSNKVTEKGKYVELRCDPISGHTALYWYRQSLGQGPEFLIYFQGTGAADDSGLPNDRFFAVRPEGSVSTLKIQRTERGDSAVYLCASSLTPDRGYTFGSGTRLTVV.

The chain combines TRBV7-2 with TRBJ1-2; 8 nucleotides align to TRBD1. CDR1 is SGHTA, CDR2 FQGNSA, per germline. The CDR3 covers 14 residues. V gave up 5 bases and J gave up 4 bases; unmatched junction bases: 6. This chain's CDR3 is CASSDDRGLYGYTF. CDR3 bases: TGTGCCAGCAGCGATGACAGGGGACTCTATGGCTACACCTTC.

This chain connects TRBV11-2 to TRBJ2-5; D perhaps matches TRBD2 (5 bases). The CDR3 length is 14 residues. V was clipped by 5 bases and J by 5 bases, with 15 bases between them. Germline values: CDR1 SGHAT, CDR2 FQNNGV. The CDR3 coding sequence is TGTGCCAGCAGCCAGGCACGGGGTGGCGAGACCCAGTACTTC. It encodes CASSQARGGETQYF. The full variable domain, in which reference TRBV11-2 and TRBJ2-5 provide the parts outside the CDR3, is EAGVAQSPRYKIIEKRQSVAFWCNPISGHATLYWYQQILGQGPKLLIQFQNNGVVDDSQLPKDRFSAERLKGVDSTLKIQPAKLEDSAVYLCASSQARGGETQYFGPGTRLLVL.

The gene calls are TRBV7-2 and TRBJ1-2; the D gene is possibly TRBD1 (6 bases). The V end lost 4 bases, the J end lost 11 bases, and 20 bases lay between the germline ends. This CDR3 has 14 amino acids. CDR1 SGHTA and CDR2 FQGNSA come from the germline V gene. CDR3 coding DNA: TGTGCCAGCAGCTCTGAAAATCCGGGACAACCTTACACCTTC. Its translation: CASSSENPGQPYTF.

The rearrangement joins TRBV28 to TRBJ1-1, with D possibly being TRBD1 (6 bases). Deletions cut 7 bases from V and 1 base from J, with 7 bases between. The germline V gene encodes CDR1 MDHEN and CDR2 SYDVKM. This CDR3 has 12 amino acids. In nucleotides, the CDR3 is TGTGCCAGCATAGGGGGGAACACTGAAGCTTTCTTT. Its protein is CASIGGNTEAFF. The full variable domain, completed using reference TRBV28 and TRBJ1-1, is DVKVTQSSRYLVKRTGEKVFLECVQDMDHENMFWYRQDPGLGLRLIYFSYDVKMKEKGDIPEGYSVSREKKERFSLILESASTNQTSMYLCASIGGNTEAFFGQGTRLTVV.

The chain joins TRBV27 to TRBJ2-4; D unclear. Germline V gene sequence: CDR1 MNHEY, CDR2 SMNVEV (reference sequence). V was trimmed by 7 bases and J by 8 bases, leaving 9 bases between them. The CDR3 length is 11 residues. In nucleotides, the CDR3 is TGTGCCAGCACCAATAACTACATTCAGTACTTC. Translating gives CASTNNYIQYF.

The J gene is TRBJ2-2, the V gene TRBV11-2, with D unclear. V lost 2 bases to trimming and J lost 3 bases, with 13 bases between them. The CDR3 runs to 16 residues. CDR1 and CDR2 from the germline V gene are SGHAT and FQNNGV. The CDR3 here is CASSLYGDEYTGELFF. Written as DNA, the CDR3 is TGTGCCAGCAGCTTATACGGAGATGAATACACCGGGGAGCTGTTTTTT.

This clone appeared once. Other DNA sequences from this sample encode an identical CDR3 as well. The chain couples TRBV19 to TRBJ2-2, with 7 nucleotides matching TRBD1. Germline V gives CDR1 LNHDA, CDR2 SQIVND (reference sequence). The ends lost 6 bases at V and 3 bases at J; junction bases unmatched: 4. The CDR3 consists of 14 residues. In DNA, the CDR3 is TGTGCCAGTAGCAGGGGGTCCGACACCGGGGAGCTGTTTTTT. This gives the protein CASSRGSDTGELFF.

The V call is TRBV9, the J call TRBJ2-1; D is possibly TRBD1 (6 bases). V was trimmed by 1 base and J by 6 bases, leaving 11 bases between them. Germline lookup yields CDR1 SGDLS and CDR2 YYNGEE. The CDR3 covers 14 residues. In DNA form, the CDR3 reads TGTGCCAGCAGCGTAAAAGGGACATCCAATGAGCAGTTCTTC. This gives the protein CASSVKGTSNEQFF.

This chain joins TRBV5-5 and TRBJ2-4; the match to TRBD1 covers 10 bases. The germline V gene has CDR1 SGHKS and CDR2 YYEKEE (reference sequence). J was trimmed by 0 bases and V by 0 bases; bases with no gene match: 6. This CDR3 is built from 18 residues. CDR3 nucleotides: TGTGCCAGCAGCTTGGGGAGGGACAGGGGACTAGCCAAAAACATTCAGTACTTC. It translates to CASSLGRDRGLAKNIQYF.

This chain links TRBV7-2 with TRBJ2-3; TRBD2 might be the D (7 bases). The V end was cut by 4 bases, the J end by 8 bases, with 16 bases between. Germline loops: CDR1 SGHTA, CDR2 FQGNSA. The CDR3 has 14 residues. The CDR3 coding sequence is TGTGCCAGCAGCTCCTCCGGGGGGCCAGCTACGCAGTATTTT. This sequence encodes CASSSSGGPATQYF.